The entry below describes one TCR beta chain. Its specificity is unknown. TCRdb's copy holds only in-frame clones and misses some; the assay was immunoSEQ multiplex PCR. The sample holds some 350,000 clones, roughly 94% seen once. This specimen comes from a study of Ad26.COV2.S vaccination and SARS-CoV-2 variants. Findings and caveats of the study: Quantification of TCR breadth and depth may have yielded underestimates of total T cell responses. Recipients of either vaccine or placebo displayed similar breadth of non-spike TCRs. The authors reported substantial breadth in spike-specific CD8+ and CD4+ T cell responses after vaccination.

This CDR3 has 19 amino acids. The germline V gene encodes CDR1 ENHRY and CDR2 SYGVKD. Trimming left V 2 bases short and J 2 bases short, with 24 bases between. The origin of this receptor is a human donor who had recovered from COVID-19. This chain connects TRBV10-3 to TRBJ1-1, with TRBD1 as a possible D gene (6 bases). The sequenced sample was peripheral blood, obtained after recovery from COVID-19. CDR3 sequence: CAISERGDTGNPENTEAFF. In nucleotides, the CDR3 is TGTGCCATCAGTGAGAGGGGGGATACAGGTAATCCAGAAAACACTGAAGCTTTCTTT.